This TCR beta chain was identified in a study of T cell responses to AZD1222 COVID-19 vaccine. Sequenced by immunoSEQ multiplex PCR; TCRdb stores in-frame clones only, minus some. The data contain approximately 270,000 clones, 90% to 95% of them singletons. The study, taken as a whole, reports: Spike as a whole was targeted by vaccine-associated CD4 TCRs, dominant at 160-218 and 743-854. White British ancestry dominated among donors, who included more females, and clonal diversity was possibly underestimated. No day 14 peak samples; only post-peak repertoires were characterized.

V was pared by 5 bases and J by 4 bases, with 1 base of the junction left unmatched. CDR3 size: 13 residues. CDR1 MNHNY and CDR2 SVGAGI come from the germline V gene (reference sequence). Points on this clone: Its antigen is still unknown.

The chain joins TRBV6-6 to TRBJ2-7, with 11 bases identical to TRBD2. The receptor was derived from an adult who received the AZD1222 COVID-19 vaccine. The sample was peripheral blood, taken 28 days after the second AZD1222 dose. The CDR3: CASSGLAGYEQYF. In nucleotides, the CDR3 is TGTGCCAGCAGTGGACTAGCGGGTTACGAGCAGTACTTC.